This T cell receptor (beta chain) was documented in a study of shared clonotypes between healthy human individuals. A remark on this clone: The antigen is not known. The sample carries other DNA sequences with the same CDR3.

Every donor was a Caucasian adult from Nashville, Tennessee. Here immunoSEQ multiplex PCR was the method, and the copy in TCRdb shows in-frame clones only, minus some. The sample yields millions of clones, more than 90% seen once. Findings and limits, study-wide: Relative to memory subsets, naive subsets generally showed larger estimated richness. The genetic and exposure-history diversity represented was limited by few donors.

Trimming stripped 4 bases from V and 3 bases from J, with 7 bases between. Looked up from germline, CDR1 is ENHRY and CDR2 is SYGVKD. The CDR3 extends over 12 amino acids. The sequencing input was naive CD4+ T cells sorted from blood. Subset described: CD45RA+ positively selected. The origin of this receptor is a young man in good health. This chain joins TRBV10-3 and TRBJ2-7; D gene ambiguous. The chain's CDR3 is CAISATDYEQYF. Written as DNA, the CDR3 is TGTGCCATCAGTGCCACAGACTACGAGCAGTACTTC.